The 31 T cell receptor beta chains reported below all come from one sample, sequenced in a study of blood T cells in healthy people across ages. Primers used in a second PCR of about 6 to 11 cycles were a sample-barcoded 5' primer and a J-beta primer mix. TCRdb reanalysed the 5' RACE reads using MiXCR and keeps one entry per CDR3 protein. The sample contains roughly 1,000,000 distinct CDR3 sequences, approximately 26% of which appear only once. These same records also appear under a second study, on T cells of mothers and their children.

Sequenced material: blood. These receptors all stem from a girl aged 2 to 10 in good health.

Only a few counts were recorded for this clonotype. V and J are TRBV4-2 and TRBJ1-2; weak D call: TRBD1 (5 bases). There are 16 residues in the CDR3. Germline-derived CDR1 and CDR2 are LGHNA and YNFKEQ. V lost 3 bases and J 2 bases, leaving 16 bases between the germline ends. In DNA form, the CDR3 reads TGTGCCAGCAGCCAGCCCTGGGGGGTGGTGAACTATGGCTACACCTTC. Translation gives CASSQPWGVVNYGYTF.

In this sample, this clonotype turned up a few times. The V call is TRBV16, the J call TRBJ2-7, with 9 bases identical to TRBD1. Trimming took 2 bases from V and 5 from J; bases not matched to a gene: 7. Germline V CDR1 and CDR2: KGHSY, FQNENV. The length of the CDR3 is 15 residues. The DNA of the CDR3 is TGTGCCAGCAGCCAAAATCGGGACAGGGACCACGAGCAGTACTTC. It yields the protein CASSQNRDRDHEQYF.

V usage is TRBV20-1 and J usage is TRBJ1-1, with D unresolved. The germline V gene encodes CDR1 DFQATT and CDR2 SNEGSKA (reference sequence). CDR3 size: 11 residues. The V gene lost 5 bases and the J gene lost 4 bases, with 8 bases spanning the gap. CDR3 DNA sequence: TGCAGTGCTTTAATTCCCACTGAAGCTTTCTTT. Protein product: CSALIPTEAFF.

This CDR3 is CASSLGERLRTYNEQFF. The CDR3 coding sequence is TGCGCCAGCAGCTTGGGCGAGCGGCTCCGGACCTACAATGAGCAGTTCTTC. This chain connects TRBV5-1 to TRBJ2-5; possibly TRBD2 for D (5 bases). The end of the DNA fits TRBJ2-1 better, so the J call may be wrong. CDR1 is SGHRS and CDR2 is YFSETQ in the germline V gene. The CDR3 spans 17 residues.

This rearrangement joins TRBV6-1 to TRBJ2-2; D may match TRBD1 or TRBD2 (5 bases each). The CDR3 is 14 residues long. CDR1 is MNHNS and CDR2 is SASEGT in the germline V gene. V lost 6 bases and J 4 bases, leaving 12 bases between the germline ends. This CDR3 reads CASRQDRGTGELFF. CDR3 DNA sequence: TGTGCCAGCAGACAGGACCGGGGCACCGGGGAGCTGTTTTTT.

This clonotype has more than one count but fewer than ten. The J gene is TRBJ2-7, the V gene TRBV27; TRBD2 matches 8 bases. The length of the CDR3 is 15 residues. The germline gives CDR1 MNHEY, CDR2 SMNVEV (reference sequence). With V trimmed by 3 bases and J by 0 bases, 4 bases remained unmatched. The CDR3 DNA reads as TGTGCCAGCAGTTTTAGCGGGACCTCCTCCTACGAGCAGTACTTC. Its protein is CASSFSGTSSYEQYF.

The chain links TRBV20-1 to TRBJ2-7; 7 bases align to TRBD1. The CDR3 extends over 17 amino acids. Germline CDR1 is DFQATT and CDR2 is SNEGSKA (reference sequence). V was clipped by 0 bases and J by 0 bases; unmatched bases: 11. CDR3: CSARDLERGGFSYEQYF. The CDR3 DNA reads TGCAGTGCTAGAGATCTGGAGAGAGGGGGCTTCTCCTACGAGCAGTACTTC.

This chain links TRBV12-3 or TRBV12-4 with TRBJ2-5, with TRBD1 matching over 7 bases. V lost 4 bases, J lost 0 bases, and 5 bases stayed unmatched. The length of the CDR3 is 15 residues. The CDR3 region has the DNA TGTGCCAGCAGTTGGCCAGGGGGATACCAAGAGACCCAGTACTTC. Its protein product is CASSWPGGYQETQYF.

This clonotype was counted only a few times. This sequence joins TRBV12-3 or TRBV12-4 and TRBJ1-4; tentative D call: TRBD1 (6 bases). The ends were cut back, 6 bases at V and 4 bases at J, with 15 bases in the middle. The CDR3 is 15 residues long. CDR3 coding DNA: TGTGCCAGCAGGACCGGGGACACCTATAATGAAAAACTGTTTTTT. Its translation: CASRTGDTYNEKLFF.

The rearrangement links TRBV6-2 or TRBV6-3 to TRBJ2-5; D gene unclear. The end of the DNA is better explained by TRBJ2-7, so the J call may be wrong. CDR3 size: 13 residues. Germline V CDR1 and CDR2: MNHEY, SVGEGT. CDR3 coding DNA: TGTGCCAGCAGTTACAGTTTATCCTACGAGCAGTACTTC. Its translation is CASSYSLSYEQYF.

V is TRBV20-1 and J is TRBJ2-1; D possibly corresponds to TRBD2 (6 bases). The CDR3 consists of 15 residues. With 4 bases removed from V and 5 bases from J, the gap between germline ends came to 18 bases. The V gene's germline CDR1 is DFQATT and CDR2 SNEGSKA (reference sequence). CDR3 DNA sequence: TGCAGTGCTACGAGGGAGGCTTATTTGGACAATGAGCAGTTCTTC. It specifies CSATREAYLDNEQFF.

The V call is TRBV20-1, the J call TRBJ2-1; D possibly corresponds to TRBD2 (5 bases). The CDR3 consists of 11 residues. Per the germline V gene, CDR1 is DFQATT and CDR2 is SNEGSKA (reference sequence). The V gene lost 0 bases and the J gene lost 14 bases, with 11 bases spanning the gap. The CDR3, as DNA: TGCAGTGCTAGAGATGTGGACTCTGAGTTCTTC. It is translated as CSARDVDSEFF.

There are a few counts of this clonotype. This sequence joins TRBV7-8 and TRBJ2-2; no firm D call. V was trimmed by 2 bases and J by 5 bases, leaving 9 bases between them. This CDR3 is 14 amino acids long. Germline CDR1 is SGHVS and CDR2 is FQNEAQ. CDR3 DNA: TGTGCCAGCAGCTTAAGTACCGGAACCGGGGAGCTGTTTTTT. It specifies CASSLSTGTGELFF.

The chain joins TRBV11-3 to TRBJ2-1; no firm D call. V was cut by 0 bases and J by 1 base, with 7 bases left in between. Germline V gene lookup returns CDR1 SGHNT and CDR2 YENEEA. The CDR3 contains 15 residues. The CDR3 bases are TGTGCCAGCAGCTTAGACAGCGAGTCCTACAATGAGCAGTTCTTC. Protein: CASSLDSESYNEQFF.

J is TRBJ2-1 and V is TRBV28; 9 bases map to TRBD2. Per the germline V gene, CDR1 is MDHEN and CDR2 is SYDVKM. Germline trimming cut 6 bases from V and 4 bases from J; bases unmatched to any gene: 7. CDR3 length: 15 residues. The CDR3: CASSFSGRRYNEQFF. CDR3 DNA: TGTGCCAGCAGCTTTAGCGGGAGACGGTACAATGAGCAGTTCTTC.

This sequence joins TRBV2 and TRBJ2-2; 9 bases fit TRBD2. Germline CDR1 and CDR2: SNHLY and FYNNEI. There are 15 residues in the CDR3. V was clipped by 3 bases and J by 4 bases; unmatched bases: 3. Here the CDR3 reads CASSEVAGVTGELFF. CDR3 bases: TGTGCCAGCAGTGAGGTAGCGGGGGTCACCGGGGAGCTGTTTTTT.

The rearrangement joins TRBV9 to TRBJ2-5; D gene uncertain. Germline V gives CDR1 SGDLS, CDR2 YYNGEE. This CDR3 comprises 14 residues. Trimming removed 6 bases at V and 2 bases at J, with 14 bases between. In DNA, the CDR3 is TGTGCCAGCAATACGGACGGAGATCAAGAGACCCAGTACTTC. Translating it yields CASNTDGDQETQYF.

This clonotype has only a few counts. The chain joins TRBV7-9 to TRBJ2-1, with 7 bases identical to TRBD2. Per germline, CDR1 SEHNR and CDR2 FQNEAQ (reference sequence). With V trimmed by 2 bases and J by 7 bases, 11 bases remained unmatched. CDR3 length equals 16 residues. The CDR3 DNA reads as TGTGCCAGCAGCTTAAACCGCGGGAGCGTCGGAAATGAGCAGTTCTTC. Its translation is CASSLNRGSVGNEQFF. Using reference TRBV7-9 and TRBJ2-1 for the parts outside the CDR3, the full variable domain is DTGVSQNPRHKITKRGQNVTFRCDPISEHNRLYWYRQTLGQGPEFLTYFQNEAQLEKSRLLSDRFSAERPKGSFSTLEIQRTEQGDSAMYLCASSLNRGSVGNEQFFGPGTRLTVL.

This clonotype was detected only a few times. The chain has TRBV19 and TRBJ1-1; TRBD1 matches 9 bases. J gave up 11 bases and V 7 bases, and 11 bases lay outside the gene matches. The CDR3 length is 13 residues. Per germline, CDR1 LNHDA and CDR2 SQIVND (reference sequence). Written as DNA, the CDR3 is TGTGCCAGTAATCCGGGGACAGGGCTGCTTGCTTTCTTT. Protein: CASNPGTGLLAFF.

The CDR3 DNA is TGTGCCAGCTCACCGAGACAGGTGCCGTTTGCCACTGAAGCTTTCTTT. It specifies CASSPRQVPFATEAFF. V and J are TRBV18 and TRBJ1-1, with a weak D call TRBD1 (6 bases). The V gene's germline CDR1 is KGHSH and CDR2 LQKENI. The CDR3 length is 16 residues. Deletions cut 3 bases from V and 4 bases from J, with 18 bases between.

This rearrangement joins TRBV10-1 to TRBJ2-5, with TRBD2 identical over 13 bases. V trimming: 8 bases; J trimming: 3 bases; junction bases outside the gene matches: 6. This CDR3 region has 15 residues. Germline loops: CDR1 WNHNN, CDR2 SYGVQD (reference sequence). The CDR3 coding sequence is TGCGCCAGCTCCGAGGGGACTAGCGGGAAAGAGACCCAGTACTTC. Translated: CASSEGTSGKETQYF.

This clonotype turned up a few times. This sequence joins TRBV29-1 and TRBJ2-5; D is unclear. The end of the DNA aligns better with TRBJ2-1, so the J call may be wrong. The CDR3 totals 10 residues. Germline lookup yields CDR1 SQVTM and CDR2 ANQGSEA. The CDR3 protein is CSAQFSEQFF. The CDR3 bases are TGCAGCGCACAATTCAGTGAGCAGTTCTTC.

The chain uses TRBV2 and TRBJ1-4; 7 bases are a match to TRBD1. The ends lost 7 bases at V and 3 bases at J; junction bases unmatched: 2. The CDR3 has 13 residues. Germline V gene sequence: CDR1 SNHLY, CDR2 FYNNEI. For the CDR3, the DNA is TGTGCCAGCAAAGGGACAGCTAATGAAAAACTGTTTTTT. Protein sequence: CASKGTANEKLFF.

In DNA form, the CDR3 reads TGTGCCAGCAGCTCTGGGCCCCACGATGAGCAGTTCTTC. This gives the protein CASSSGPHDEQFF. This rearrangement joins TRBV7-3 to TRBJ2-1; D is uncertain. The CDR3 is made up of 13 amino acids. The germline gives CDR1 SGHTA, CDR2 FQGTGA. The V end was cut by 4 bases, the J end by 8 bases, with 12 bases between.

In this sample, this clonotype turned up a few times. The chain recombines TRBV7-9 with TRBJ2-5; D call uncertain. The germline V and J ends were trimmed by 2 bases and 3 bases, with 13 bases remaining between them. Germline values: CDR1 SEHNR, CDR2 FQNEAQ (reference sequence). This CDR3 region has 15 residues. The CDR3 loop reads CASSLYVRNEETQYF. The CDR3 nucleotides are TGTGCCAGCAGCTTATACGTGCGGAATGAAGAGACCCAGTACTTC.

This chain uses TRBV29-1 with TRBJ1-4; maybe TRBD1 (5 bases). Germline V gene sequence: CDR1 SQVTM, CDR2 ANQGSEA. The germline V and J ends were trimmed by 4 bases and 0 bases, with 6 bases remaining between them. There are 13 residues in the CDR3. The CDR3 DNA sequence: TGCAGCGTTGCACAGGCAACTAATGAAAAACTGTTTTTT. It is translated as CSVAQATNEKLFF. Full variable domain (remainder filled in from reference TRBV29-1 and TRBJ1-4): SAVISQKPSRDICQRGTSLTIQCQVDSQVTMMFWYRQQPGQSLTLIATANQGSEATYESGFVIDKFPISRPNLTFSTLTVSNMSPEDSSIYLCSVAQATNEKLFFGSGTQLSVL.

The gene calls are TRBV6-1 and TRBJ2-5; 9 nucleotides agree with TRBD2. The J call is in doubt because the DNA end fits TRBJ2-1 better. This CDR3 spans 14 amino acids. Germline-derived CDR1 and CDR2 are MNHNS and SASEGT. The CDR3 region has the DNA TGTGCCAGCACCCCGGGACTAGCTTCCAATGAGCAGTTCTTC. It translates to CASTPGLASNEQFF.

This clonotype came up once. The chain joins TRBV29-1 to TRBJ2-7; D perhaps matches TRBD1 (6 bases). This CDR3 comprises 17 residues. Germline CDR1 reads SQVTM; CDR2 reads ANQGSEA. Trimming removed 6 bases at V and 3 bases at J, with 27 bases between. CDR3 sequence: CSVYETLQGIGIYEQYF. The CDR3 DNA is TGCAGCGTATACGAAACCTTACAGGGCATCGGAATCTACGAGCAGTACTTC.

This clonotype was seen a handful of times. The rearrangement links TRBV20-1 to TRBJ1-5; weak D call: TRBD1 (6 bases). CDR3 length: 13 residues. The germline V and J ends were trimmed by 3 bases and 9 bases, with 15 bases remaining between them. The germline CDR1 and CDR2 sequences are DFQATT and SNEGSKA (reference sequence). CDR3 sequence reads: CSASADRWSPQHF. The CDR3 region has the DNA TGCAGTGCTAGTGCCGACAGGTGGTCGCCCCAGCATTTT.

This clonotype was seen a few times. The chain has TRBV7-2 and TRBJ2-5, with 8 bases fitting TRBD2. The CDR3 sequence is 19 residues long. In germline, CDR1 is SGHTA, CDR2 FQGNSA. The trim removed 2 bases at V and 3 bases at J, leaving 17 bases unmatched. As DNA, the CDR3 is TGTGCCAGCAGCTTATTAAATCCGGGGGGGGGACCTTCGGAAGAGACCCAGTACTTC. Amino acids: CASSLLNPGGGPSEETQYF.

The sample holds many counts of this clonotype. CDR3 residues: CASSLVTPDHYGYTF. The CDR3, as DNA: TGTGCCAGCAGCTTAGTGACCCCAGATCACTATGGCTACACCTTC. The J gene is TRBJ1-2, the V gene TRBV7-8; D uncertain. Germline V CDR1 and CDR2: SGHVS, FQNEAQ. V dropped 1 base and J dropped 3 bases, with 12 bases sitting between them. The CDR3 sequence is 15 residues long.